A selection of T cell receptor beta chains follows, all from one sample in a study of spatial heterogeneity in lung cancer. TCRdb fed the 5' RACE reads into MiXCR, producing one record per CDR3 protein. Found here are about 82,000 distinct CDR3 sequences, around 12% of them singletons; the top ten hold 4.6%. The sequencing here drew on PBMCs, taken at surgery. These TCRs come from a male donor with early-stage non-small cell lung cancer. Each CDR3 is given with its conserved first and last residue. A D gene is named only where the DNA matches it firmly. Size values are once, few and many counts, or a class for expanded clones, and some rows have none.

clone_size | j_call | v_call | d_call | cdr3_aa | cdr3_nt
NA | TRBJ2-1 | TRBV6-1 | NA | CASSHSNEQFF | TGTGCCAGCAGCCACAGCAATGAGCAGTTCTTC
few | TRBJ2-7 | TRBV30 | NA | CAWSVRAGFHEQYF | TGTGCCTGGAGTGTAAGGGCAGGGTTCCACGAGCAGTACTTC
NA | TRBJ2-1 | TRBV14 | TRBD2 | CASSQETSLGEQFF | TGTGCCAGCAGCCAAGAGACTAGCCTGGGTGAGCAGTTCTTC
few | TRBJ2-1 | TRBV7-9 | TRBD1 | CASSRDRGWNEQFF | TGTGCCAGCAGCCGTGACAGGGGGTGGAATGAGCAGTTCTTC
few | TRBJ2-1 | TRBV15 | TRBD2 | CATSRQASSGGYNEQFF | TGTGCCACCAGCAGGCAGGCCTCTAGCGGGGGCTACAATGAGCAGTTCTTC
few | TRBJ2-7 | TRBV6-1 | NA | CASSSNIQGHEQYF | TGTGCCAGCAGTTCAAATATACAGGGCCACGAGCAGTACTTC
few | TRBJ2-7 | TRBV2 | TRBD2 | CASRITSGAAYEQYF | TGTGCCAGCAGGATTACTAGCGGGGCGGCCTACGAGCAGTACTTC
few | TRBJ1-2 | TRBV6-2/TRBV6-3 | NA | CASRDGSRYGYTF | TGTGCCAGCAGGGATGGCAGTCGCTATGGCTACACCTTC
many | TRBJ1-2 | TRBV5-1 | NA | CASSLEQGGFGYTF | TGCGCCAGCAGCTTGGAACAGGGAGGCTTTGGCTACACCTTC
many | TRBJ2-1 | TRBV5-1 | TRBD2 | CASSPSGLAGNNEQFF | TGCGCCAGCAGCCCATCGGGGCTAGCGGGGAACAATGAGCAGTTCTTC
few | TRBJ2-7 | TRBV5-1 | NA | CASSPWDTYEQYF | TGCGCCAGCAGCCCATGGGACACCTACGAGCAGTACTTC
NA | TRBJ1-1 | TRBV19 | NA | CASSIRLGQTEAFF | TGTGCCAGTAGTATCCGTTTGGGCCAGACTGAAGCTTTCTTT
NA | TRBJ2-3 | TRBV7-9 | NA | CASSPTGAVGDTQYF | TGTGCCAGCAGCCCCACGGGAGCGGTGGGAGATACGCAGTATTTT
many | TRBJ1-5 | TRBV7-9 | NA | CASSLWAVNSNQPQHF | TGTGCCAGCAGTCTTTGGGCAGTCAATAGCAATCAGCCCCAGCATTTT
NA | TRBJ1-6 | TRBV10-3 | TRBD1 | CAISESGQGANSPLHF | TGTGCCATCAGTGAATCGGGACAGGGGGCCAATTCACCCCTCCACTTT
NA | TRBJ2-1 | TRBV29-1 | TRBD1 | CSVYPGQANEQFF | TGCAGCGTATATCCGGGACAGGCCAATGAGCAGTTCTTC
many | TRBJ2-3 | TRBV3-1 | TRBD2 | CASSQPSGRTDTQYF | TGTGCCAGCAGCCAACCTAGCGGGAGAACAGATACGCAGTATTTT